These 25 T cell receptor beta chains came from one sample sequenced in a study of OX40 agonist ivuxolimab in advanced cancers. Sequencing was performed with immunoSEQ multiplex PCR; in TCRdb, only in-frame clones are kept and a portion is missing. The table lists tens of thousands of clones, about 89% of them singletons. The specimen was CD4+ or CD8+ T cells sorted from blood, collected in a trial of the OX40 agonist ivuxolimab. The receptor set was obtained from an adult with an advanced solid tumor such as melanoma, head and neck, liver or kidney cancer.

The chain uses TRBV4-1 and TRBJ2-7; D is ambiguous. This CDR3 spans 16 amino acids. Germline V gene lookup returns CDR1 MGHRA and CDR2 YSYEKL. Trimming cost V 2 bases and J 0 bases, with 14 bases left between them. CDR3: CASSQTTDLNSYEQYF. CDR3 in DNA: TGCGCCAGCAGCCAAACGACGGATCTAAACTCCTACGAGCAGTACTTC.

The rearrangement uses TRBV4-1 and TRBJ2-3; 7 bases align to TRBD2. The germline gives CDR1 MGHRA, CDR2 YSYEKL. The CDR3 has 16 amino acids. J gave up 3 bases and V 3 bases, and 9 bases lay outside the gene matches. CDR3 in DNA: TGCGCCAGCAGCCAGGCTATAGCGGGTCCTACAGATACGCAGTATTTT. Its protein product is CASSQAIAGPTDTQYF.

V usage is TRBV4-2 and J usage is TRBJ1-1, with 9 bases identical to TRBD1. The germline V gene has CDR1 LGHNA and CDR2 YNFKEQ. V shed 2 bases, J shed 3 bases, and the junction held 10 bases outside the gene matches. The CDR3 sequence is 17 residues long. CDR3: CASSQRGQGPWDTEAFF. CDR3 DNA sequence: TGTGCCAGCAGCCAACGTGGACAGGGGCCGTGGGACACTGAAGCTTTCTTT.

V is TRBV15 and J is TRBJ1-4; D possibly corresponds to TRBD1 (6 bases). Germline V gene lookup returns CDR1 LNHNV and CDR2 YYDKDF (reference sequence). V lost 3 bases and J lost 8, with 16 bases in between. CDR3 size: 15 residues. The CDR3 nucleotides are TGTGCCACCAGCAGCTTACAGGGCCGTTACGAAAAACTGTTTTTT. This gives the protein CATSSLQGRYEKLFF.

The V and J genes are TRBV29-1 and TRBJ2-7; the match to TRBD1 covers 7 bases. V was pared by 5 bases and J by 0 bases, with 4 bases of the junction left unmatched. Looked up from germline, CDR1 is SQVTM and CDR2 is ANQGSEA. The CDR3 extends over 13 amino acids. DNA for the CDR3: TGCAGCGTTATGGACAGGACCTCCTACGAGCAGTACTTC. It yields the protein CSVMDRTSYEQYF.

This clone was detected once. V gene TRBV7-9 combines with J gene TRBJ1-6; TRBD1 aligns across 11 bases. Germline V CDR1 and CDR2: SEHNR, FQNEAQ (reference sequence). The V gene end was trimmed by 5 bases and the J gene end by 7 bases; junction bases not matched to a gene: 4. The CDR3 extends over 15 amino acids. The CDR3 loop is CASSQGQGENSPLHF. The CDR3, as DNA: TGTGCCAGCAGCCAGGGACAGGGGGAGAATTCACCCCTCCACTTT.

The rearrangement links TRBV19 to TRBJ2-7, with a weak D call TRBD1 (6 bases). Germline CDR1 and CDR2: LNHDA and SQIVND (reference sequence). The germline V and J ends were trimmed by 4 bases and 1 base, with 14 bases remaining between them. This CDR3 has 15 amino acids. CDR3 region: CASSTASGQSYEQYF. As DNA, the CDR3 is TGTGCCAGTAGTACCGCCTCAGGACAGTCCTACGAGCAGTACTTC.

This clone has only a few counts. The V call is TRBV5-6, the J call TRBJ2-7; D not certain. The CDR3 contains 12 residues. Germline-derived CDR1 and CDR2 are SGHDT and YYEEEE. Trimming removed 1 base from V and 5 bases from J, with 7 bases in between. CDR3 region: CASSLRVHEQYF. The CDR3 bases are TGTGCCAGCAGCTTGAGGGTCCACGAGCAGTACTTC.

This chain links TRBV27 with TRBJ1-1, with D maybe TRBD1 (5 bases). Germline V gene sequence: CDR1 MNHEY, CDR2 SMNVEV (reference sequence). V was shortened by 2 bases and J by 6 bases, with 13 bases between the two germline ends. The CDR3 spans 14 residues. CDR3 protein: CASSLGLGVAEAFF. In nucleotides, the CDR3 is TGTGCCAGCAGTTTAGGGTTAGGGGTTGCTGAAGCTTTCTTT.

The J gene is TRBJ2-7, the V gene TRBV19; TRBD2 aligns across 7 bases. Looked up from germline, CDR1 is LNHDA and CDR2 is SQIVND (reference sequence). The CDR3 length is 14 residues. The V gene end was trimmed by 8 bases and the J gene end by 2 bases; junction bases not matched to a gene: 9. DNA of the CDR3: TGTGCCAGTCGGGAGGAGGTTGGCGCCTACGAGCAGTACTTC. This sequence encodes CASREEVGAYEQYF.

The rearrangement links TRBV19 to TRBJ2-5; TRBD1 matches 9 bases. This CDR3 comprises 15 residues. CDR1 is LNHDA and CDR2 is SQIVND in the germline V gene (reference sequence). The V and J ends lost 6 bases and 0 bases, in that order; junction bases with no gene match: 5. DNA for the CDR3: TGTGCCAGTAGCCCTGGGACAGGGAACCAAGAGACCCAGTACTTC. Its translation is CASSPGTGNQETQYF.

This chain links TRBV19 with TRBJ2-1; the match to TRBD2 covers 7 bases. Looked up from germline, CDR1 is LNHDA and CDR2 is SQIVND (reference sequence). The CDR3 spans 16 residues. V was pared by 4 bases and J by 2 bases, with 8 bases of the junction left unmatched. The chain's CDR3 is CASSTPGGSAYNEQFF. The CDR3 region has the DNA TGTGCCAGTAGTACCCCCGGCGGGAGTGCCTACAATGAGCAGTTCTTC.

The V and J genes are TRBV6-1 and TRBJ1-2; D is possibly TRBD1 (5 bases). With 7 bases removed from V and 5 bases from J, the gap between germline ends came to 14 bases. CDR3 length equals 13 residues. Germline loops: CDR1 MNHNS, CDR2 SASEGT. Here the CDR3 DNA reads TGTGCCAGCACCTCAAGTTGGGGGTATGGCTACACCTTC. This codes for CASTSSWGYGYTF.

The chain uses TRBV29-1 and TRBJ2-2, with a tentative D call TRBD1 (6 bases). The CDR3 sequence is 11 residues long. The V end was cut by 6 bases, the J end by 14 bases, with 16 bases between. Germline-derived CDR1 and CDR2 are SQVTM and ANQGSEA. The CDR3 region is CSVPRGGRLFF. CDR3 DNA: TGCAGCGTCCCCCGAGGGGGACGACTGTTTTTT.

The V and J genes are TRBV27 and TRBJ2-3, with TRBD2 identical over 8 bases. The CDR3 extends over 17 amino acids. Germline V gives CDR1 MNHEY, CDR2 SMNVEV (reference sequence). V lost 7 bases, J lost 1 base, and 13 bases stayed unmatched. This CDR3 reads CASTPPRGGAGTDTQYF. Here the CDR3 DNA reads TGTGCCAGCACTCCACCCCGGGGGGGGGCTGGCACAGATACGCAGTATTTT.

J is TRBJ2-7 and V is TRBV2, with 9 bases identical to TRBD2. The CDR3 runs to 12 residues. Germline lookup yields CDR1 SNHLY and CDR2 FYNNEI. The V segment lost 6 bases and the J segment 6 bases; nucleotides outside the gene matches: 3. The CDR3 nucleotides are TGTGCCAGCAGAAAGACTAGCGGCGAGCAGTACTTC. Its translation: CASRKTSGEQYF.

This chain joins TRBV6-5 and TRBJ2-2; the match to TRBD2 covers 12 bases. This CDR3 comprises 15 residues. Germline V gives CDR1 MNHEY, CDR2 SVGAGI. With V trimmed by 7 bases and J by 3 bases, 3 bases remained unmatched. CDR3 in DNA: TGTGCCAGCAACAGACTAGCGGGGGACACCGGGGAGCTGTTTTTT. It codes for CASNRLAGDTGELFF.

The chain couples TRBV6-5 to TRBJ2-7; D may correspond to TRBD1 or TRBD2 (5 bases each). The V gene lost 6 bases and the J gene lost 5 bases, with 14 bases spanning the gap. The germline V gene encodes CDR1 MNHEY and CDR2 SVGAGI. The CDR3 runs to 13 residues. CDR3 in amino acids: CASSRGDGDEQYF. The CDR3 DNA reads TGTGCCAGCAGCCGAGGGGACGGCGACGAGCAGTACTTC.

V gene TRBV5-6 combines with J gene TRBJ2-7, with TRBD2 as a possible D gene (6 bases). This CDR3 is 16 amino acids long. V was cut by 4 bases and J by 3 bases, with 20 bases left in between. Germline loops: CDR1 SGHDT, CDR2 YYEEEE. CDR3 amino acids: CASSPSVGGEVYEQYF. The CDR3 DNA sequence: TGTGCCAGCAGCCCCTCGGTCGGTGGGGAGGTCTACGAGCAGTACTTC.

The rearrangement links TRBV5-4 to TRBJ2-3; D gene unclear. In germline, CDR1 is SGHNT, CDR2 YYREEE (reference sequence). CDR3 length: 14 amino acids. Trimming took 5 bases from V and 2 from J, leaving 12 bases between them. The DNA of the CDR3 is TGTGCCAGCAGTGGCGCTCGGTCCACAGATACGCAGTATTTT. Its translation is CASSGARSTDTQYF.

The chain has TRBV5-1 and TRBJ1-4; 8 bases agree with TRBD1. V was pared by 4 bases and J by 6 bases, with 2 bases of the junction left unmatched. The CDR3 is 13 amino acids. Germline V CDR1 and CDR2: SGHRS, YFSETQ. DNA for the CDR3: TGCGCCAGCAGCCTGGGACAGGATGAAAAACTGTTTTTT. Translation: CASSLGQDEKLFF.

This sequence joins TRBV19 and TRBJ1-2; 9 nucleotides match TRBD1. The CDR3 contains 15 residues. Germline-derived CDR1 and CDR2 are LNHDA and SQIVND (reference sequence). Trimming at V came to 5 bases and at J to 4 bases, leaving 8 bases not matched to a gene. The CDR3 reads CASSLTTGGLYGYTF. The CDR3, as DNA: TGTGCCAGTAGTTTAACTACAGGGGGCCTCTATGGCTACACCTTC.

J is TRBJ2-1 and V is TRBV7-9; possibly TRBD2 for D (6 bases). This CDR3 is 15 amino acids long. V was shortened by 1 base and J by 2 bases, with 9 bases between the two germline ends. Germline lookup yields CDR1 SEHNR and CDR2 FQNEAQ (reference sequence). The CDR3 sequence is CASSLGGGTYNEQFF. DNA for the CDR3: TGTGCCAGCAGCTTAGGTGGGGGGACCTACAATGAGCAGTTCTTC. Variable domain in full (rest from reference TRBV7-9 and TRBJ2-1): DTGVSQNPRHKITKRGQNVTFRCDPISEHNRLYWYRQTLGQGPEFLTYFQNEAQLEKSRLLSDRFSAERPKGSFSTLEIQRTEQGDSAMYLCASSLGGGTYNEQFFGPGTRLTVL.

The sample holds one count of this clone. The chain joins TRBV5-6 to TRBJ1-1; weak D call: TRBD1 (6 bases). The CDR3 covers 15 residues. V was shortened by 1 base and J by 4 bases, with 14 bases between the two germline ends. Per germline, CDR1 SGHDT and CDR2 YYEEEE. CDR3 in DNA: TGTGCCAGCAGCTTGTGGATGGGGGCCGGCACTGAAGCTTTCTTT. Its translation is CASSLWMGAGTEAFF.

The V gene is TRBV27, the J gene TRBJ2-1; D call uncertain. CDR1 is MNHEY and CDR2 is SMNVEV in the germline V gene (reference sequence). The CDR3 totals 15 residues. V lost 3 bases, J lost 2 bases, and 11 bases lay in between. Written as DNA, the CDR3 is TGTGCCAGCAGTTTGGGTGGGGTTCCCTACAATGAGCAGTTCTTC. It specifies CASSLGGVPYNEQFF.